This T cell receptor beta chain came from a study of Ad26.COV2.S vaccination and SARS-CoV-2 variants. Study-level information: Donor allocation was to the COV1001 Ad26.COV2.S trial arm. Dosing was one shot or two shots 56 days apart. Study results and caveats: Spike-specific TCR breadth was greater in vaccine than placebo recipients.

Treatment in this sample: 15 to 20 received Ad26.COV2.S at low or high dose, single or two shots; 5 received placebo; per-sample allocation not given. Sampling took place 63 days after the first vaccine or placebo injection. Ad26.COV2.S expressed prefusion-stabilized spike from the original Wuhan strain. Points on this clone: Its antigen is undetermined.

The assay was immunoSEQ multiplex PCR, and TCRdb's table has in-frame clones only and misses some. The sample lists 300,000 to 350,000 clones, 75% to 90% occurring once. V was shortened by 0 bases and J by 4 bases, with 9 bases between the two germline ends. The CDR3 is made up of 14 amino acids. Germline loops: CDR1 MNHEY, CDR2 SVGAGI. This TCR came from a person between 18 and 65 years old who received the Ad26.COV2.S COVID-19 vaccine or a placebo. The rearrangement links TRBV6-5 to TRBJ1-2; D might be TRBD1 (6 bases). This material consisted of peripheral blood, taken in a trial of Ad26.COV2.S vaccine versus placebo. CDR3 nucleotide sequence: TGTGCCAGCAGTTACTCGGACAGTCCCTATGGCTACACCTTC. This sequence encodes CASSYSDSPYGYTF.